This TCR beta chain was retrieved from a study of shared clonotypes between healthy human individuals. Deep-level running was used for the assay. Every subset had its genomic DNA shared out evenly among several immunoSEQ plates. Measured with immunoSEQ multiplex PCR; TCRdb has only the in-frame clones, and not every one. The sample has over 400,000 clones; roughly 80% are singletons. This CDR3 spans 16 amino acids. CDR1 is SSHAT, CDR2 FNYEAQ, per germline (reference sequence). In the case of this clone: The junction differs from germline at one of its ends, possibly a read error.

This chain links TRBV7-7 with TRBJ2-2, with D perhaps TRBD2 (6 bases). The sequencing sample was made of PBMCs. The TCR sequence derives from a middle-aged woman in good health. Some clones in this sample may be carry-over from other donors' samples. CDR3: CASSLMEGTNTGELFF. In nucleotides, the CDR3 is TGTGCTAGCAGCTTAATGGAGGGGACGAACACCGGGGAGCTGTTTTTT.